Listed below are T cell receptor beta chains from one sample, sequenced in a study of CD8+CD57+ T cells in acquired aplastic anemia. TCRdb recomputed calls from the reads with MiXCR, one row per CDR3 protein. The sample shows about 190,000 distinct CDR3 sequences, under 55% of them seen only once. Source material: sorted CD4+, CD8+, or CD8+CD57+ T cells (not recorded which) from PBMCs. These receptors were taken from a human donor with aplastic anemia. Each CDR3 is given with its conserved first and last residue.

cdr3_aa,v_call
CASSLKRDSTDTQYF,TRBV11-1
CASSLESEQYF,TRBV7-2
CASSLVRGLTDTQYF,TRBV5-6
CASSGIQSYGYTF,TRBV9
CASSLSVTANYGYTF,TRBV11-1
CSVRGNTGELFF,TRBV29-1
CAISEGATTYGYTF,TRBV10-3
CASSRTGTSGRYNEQFF,TRBV11-1
CASSERLRLNEQFF,TRBV2
CATSDRGSAGTTYNEQFF,TRBV24-1
CASSLGQNSPLHF,TRBV19
CSASYMRLAGYEQYF,TRBV20-1
CASSLALAFYNEQFF,TRBV11-1
CASSSQQSTPVNTF,TRBV7-9
CASSEIAGGDEQYF,TRBV10-1
CASSLGWTEQYF,TRBV5-4
CSARVSSGSRETQYF,TRBV20-1
CASSEPKQGSAEKLFF,TRBV25-1
CSARVGQGTGEQYF,TRBV20-1
CASSRNRDTGELFF,TRBV11-3
CSATGKDYSNQPQHF,TRBV20-1
CASSPPGQGDSQYF,TRBV7-6
CASRRTANYGYTF,TRBV2
CASSKGPLESLNYGYTF,TRBV19
CASSLLGFADTQYF,TRBV11-2
CASRADFPESTEAFF,TRBV2
CASRGKEHYEQYF,TRBV19
CASSVIGTGQLKEDTQYF,TRBV9
CASSLVSSGGYTF,TRBV5-4
CASSYILGGTEAFF,TRBV6-5
CASSPGGNCGYTF,TRBV6-1
CASSESASGGSTYEQYF,TRBV10-1
CASRDRGAPQHF,TRBV2
CATSEDGTRYTQYF,TRBV24-1
CASSRYLTDTQYF,TRBV12-3/TRBV12-4
CASTAGAVQPQHF,TRBV19
CSAQQLAGGLGETQYF,TRBV20-1
CAISRDRGSRDYGYTF,TRBV10-3
CASRERGGQLDTQYF,TRBV2